A selection of T cell receptor beta chains follows, all from one sample in a study of blood T cell repertoires in COVID-19. Clones were read by immunoSEQ multiplex PCR, and TCRdb kept only the in-frame ones, dropping some. The sample has 120,000 to 150,000 clones; roughly 84% are singletons. What was sequenced was peripheral blood. The receptors derive from a human donor with acute or convalescent COVID-19. The donor label of this sample is uncertain. CDR3s include the opening cysteine and the closing phenylalanine or tryptophan.

15	TRBV19	TRBJ1-5	CASSIVEGSNQPQHF
15	TRBV6-1	TRBJ2-5	CASSEARRARETQYF
15	TRBV11-2	TRBJ2-3	CASSYTSGGQGTQYF
13	TRBV24-1	TRBJ1-2	CATSDRTDRGYTF
15	TRBV5-4	TRBJ1-6	CASSLNRDYNSPLHF
16	TRBV5-6	TRBJ1-3	CASSLRGRRSGNTIYF
15	TRBV7-2	TRBJ2-3	CASSLRQGVTDTQYF
14	TRBV7-2	TRBJ1-6	CASSLQGRDSPLHF
13	TRBV6-5	TRBJ1-2	CASGRRGGDGYTF
15	TRBV4-1	TRBJ1-4	CASSQEDTKGEKLFF
15	TRBV20-1	TRBJ1-6	CSASGQELYNSPLHF
16	TRBV6-6	TRBJ2-7	CASSYSTGGRSYEQYF
14	TRBV30	TRBJ2-2	CALYQTGVAGELFF
13	TRBV7-9	TRBJ1-2	CASSHRDSYGYTF
14	TRBV2	TRBJ2-6	CASSGRSGANVLTF
12	TRBV29-1	TRBJ1-1	CSVDSGTGVAFF
17	TRBV5-1	TRBJ2-2	CASSAKVGGGAAGELFF
17	TRBV19	TRBJ1-2	CASSRVSGGPANYGYTF
14	TRBV7-9	TRBJ1-2	CASRLGQGSYGYTF
14	TRBV30	TRBJ2-2	CAWSGQGVTGELFF
15	TRBV7-2	TRBJ2-3	CASSSAGLSTDTQYF
14	TRBV6-6	TRBJ2-4	CASRGGRTKNIQYF
15	TRBV6-5	TRBJ2-5	CASSSRDRGLETQYF
12	TRBV2	TRBJ1-4	CASSVLSGKLFF
15	TRBV6-5	TRBJ2-5	CASSWDRASQETQYF
15	TRBV27	TRBJ1-6	CASKVLGQRNSPLHF
16	TRBV7-7	TRBJ2-2	CASSLMETANTGELFF
15	TRBV15	TRBJ1-1	CATSRGNRGMVEAFF
12	TRBV29-1	TRBJ1-4	CSVGQTAEKLFF
17	TRBV4-3	TRBJ2-1	CASSQDVWASGENEQFF
13	TRBV28	TRBJ1-2	CASSVQGTHGYTF
15	TRBV28	TRBJ1-2	CASSFLAGVNYGYTF
15	TRBV6-2/TRBV6-3	TRBJ1-3	CASSNRDSSGNTIYF
15	TRBV24-1	TRBJ1-5	CATSEANRGVQPQHF
15	TRBV19	TRBJ2-7	CASSDRDRGLGEQYF
15	TRBV5-1	TRBJ2-5	CASGLAGLNQETQYF